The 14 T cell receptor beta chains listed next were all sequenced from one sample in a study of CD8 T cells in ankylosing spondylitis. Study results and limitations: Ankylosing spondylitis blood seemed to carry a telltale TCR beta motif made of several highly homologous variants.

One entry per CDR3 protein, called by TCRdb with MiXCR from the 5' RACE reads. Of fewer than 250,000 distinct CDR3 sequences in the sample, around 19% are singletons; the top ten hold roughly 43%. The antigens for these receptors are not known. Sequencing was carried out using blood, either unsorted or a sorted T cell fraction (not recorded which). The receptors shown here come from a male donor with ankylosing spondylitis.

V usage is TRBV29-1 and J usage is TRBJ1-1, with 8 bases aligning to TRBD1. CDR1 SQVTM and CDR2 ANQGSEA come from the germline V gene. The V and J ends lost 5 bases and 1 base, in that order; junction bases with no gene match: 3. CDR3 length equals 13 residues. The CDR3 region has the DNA TGCAGCGTTCTAGGACAGGGGAACACTGAAGCTTTCTTT. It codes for CSVLGQGNTEAFF.

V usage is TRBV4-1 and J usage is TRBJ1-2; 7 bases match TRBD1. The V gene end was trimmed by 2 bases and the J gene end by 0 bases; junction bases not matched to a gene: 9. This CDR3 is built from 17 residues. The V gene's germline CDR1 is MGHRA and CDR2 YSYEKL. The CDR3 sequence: CASSQPSTGMANYGYTF. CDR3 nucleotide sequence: TGCGCCAGCAGCCAACCGTCGACAGGGATGGCTAACTATGGCTACACCTTC.

This CDR3 is CATSRVGAENGYTF. The CDR3 DNA sequence: TGTGCCACCAGCAGAGTCGGCGCGGAAAATGGCTACACCTTC. The gene calls are TRBV15 and TRBJ1-2; D unresolved. This CDR3 has 14 residues. V was trimmed by 1 base and J by 6 bases, leaving 12 bases between them. The V gene's germline CDR1 is LNHNV and CDR2 YYDKDF (reference sequence).

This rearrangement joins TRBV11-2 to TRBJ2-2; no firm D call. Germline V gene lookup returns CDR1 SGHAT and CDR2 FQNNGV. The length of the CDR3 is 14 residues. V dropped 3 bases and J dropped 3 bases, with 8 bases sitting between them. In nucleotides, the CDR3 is TGTGCCAGCAGCTTCTTTTCCGACACCGGGGAGCTGTTTTTT. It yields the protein CASSFFSDTGELFF.

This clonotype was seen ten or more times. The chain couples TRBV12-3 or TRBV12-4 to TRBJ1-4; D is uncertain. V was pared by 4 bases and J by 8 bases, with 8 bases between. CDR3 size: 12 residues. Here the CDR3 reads CASSSVGEKLFF. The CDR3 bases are TGTGCCAGCAGTTCTGTCGGGGAAAAACTGTTTTTT.

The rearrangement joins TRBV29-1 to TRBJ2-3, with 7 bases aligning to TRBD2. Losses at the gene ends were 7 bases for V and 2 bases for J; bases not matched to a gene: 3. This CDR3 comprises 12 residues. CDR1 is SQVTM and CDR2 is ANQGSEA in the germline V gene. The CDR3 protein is CSAGTNTDTQYF. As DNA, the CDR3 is TGCAGCGCCGGGACTAACACAGATACGCAGTATTTT.

The CDR3 nucleotides are TGTGCCAGCAGCTTAACGCTAGCGGGGGGCCTAGAGACCCAGTACTTC. Its protein is CASSLTLAGGLETQYF. V usage is TRBV7-9 and J usage is TRBJ2-5; TRBD2 aligns across 11 bases. The length of the CDR3 is 16 residues. V gave up 2 bases and J gave up 4 bases; unmatched junction bases: 6. Germline CDR1 SEHNR, CDR2 FQNEAQ (reference sequence).

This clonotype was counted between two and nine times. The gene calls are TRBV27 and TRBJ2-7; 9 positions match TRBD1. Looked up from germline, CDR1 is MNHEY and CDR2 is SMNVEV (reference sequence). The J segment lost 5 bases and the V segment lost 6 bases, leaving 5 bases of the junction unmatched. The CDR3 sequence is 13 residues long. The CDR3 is CASRTGGSDEQYF. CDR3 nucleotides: TGTGCCAGCAGAACAGGGGGCAGCGACGAGCAGTACTTC.

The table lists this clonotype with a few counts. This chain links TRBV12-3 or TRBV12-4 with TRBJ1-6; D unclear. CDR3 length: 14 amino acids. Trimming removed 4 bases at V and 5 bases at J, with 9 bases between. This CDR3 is CASSSVGDNSPLHF. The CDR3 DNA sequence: TGTGCCAGCAGTTCAGTGGGAGATAATTCACCCCTCCACTTT.

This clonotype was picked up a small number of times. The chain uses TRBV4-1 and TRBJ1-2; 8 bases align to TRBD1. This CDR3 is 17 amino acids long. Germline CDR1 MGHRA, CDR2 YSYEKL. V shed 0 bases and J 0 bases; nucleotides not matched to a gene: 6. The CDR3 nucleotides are TGCGCCAGCAGCCAAGAACCAGGACAGGGAGCTAACTATGGCTACACCTTC. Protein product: CASSQEPGQGANYGYTF.

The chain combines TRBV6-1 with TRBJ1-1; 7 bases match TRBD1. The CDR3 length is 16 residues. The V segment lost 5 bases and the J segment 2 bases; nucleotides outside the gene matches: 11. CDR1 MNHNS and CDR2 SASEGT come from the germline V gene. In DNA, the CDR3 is TGTGCCAGCAGTCAAACTCGGGGACAGCCTAACACTGAAGCTTTCTTT. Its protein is CASSQTRGQPNTEAFF.

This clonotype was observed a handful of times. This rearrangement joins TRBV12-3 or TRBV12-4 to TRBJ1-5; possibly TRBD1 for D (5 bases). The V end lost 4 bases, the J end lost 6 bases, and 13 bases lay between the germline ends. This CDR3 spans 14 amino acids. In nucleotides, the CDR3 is TGTGCCAGCAGTTCCATGGGAGGGGTTCAGCCCCAGCATTTT. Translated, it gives CASSSMGGVQPQHF.

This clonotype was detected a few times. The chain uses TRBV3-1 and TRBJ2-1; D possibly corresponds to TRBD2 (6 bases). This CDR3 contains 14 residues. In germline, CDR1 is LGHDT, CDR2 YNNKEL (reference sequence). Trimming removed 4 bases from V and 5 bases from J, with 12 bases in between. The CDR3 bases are TGTGCCAGCAGCCCCGGGGGTGGTGACAATGAGCAGTTCTTC. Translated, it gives CASSPGGGDNEQFF.

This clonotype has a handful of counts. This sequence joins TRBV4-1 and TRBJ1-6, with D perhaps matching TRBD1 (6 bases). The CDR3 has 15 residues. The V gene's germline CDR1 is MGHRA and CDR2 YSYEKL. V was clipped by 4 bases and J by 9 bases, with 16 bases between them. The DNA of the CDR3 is TGCGCCAGCAGCCTCCTAAGGGGGGCAGGTTCACCCCTCCACTTT. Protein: CASSLLRGAGSPLHF.